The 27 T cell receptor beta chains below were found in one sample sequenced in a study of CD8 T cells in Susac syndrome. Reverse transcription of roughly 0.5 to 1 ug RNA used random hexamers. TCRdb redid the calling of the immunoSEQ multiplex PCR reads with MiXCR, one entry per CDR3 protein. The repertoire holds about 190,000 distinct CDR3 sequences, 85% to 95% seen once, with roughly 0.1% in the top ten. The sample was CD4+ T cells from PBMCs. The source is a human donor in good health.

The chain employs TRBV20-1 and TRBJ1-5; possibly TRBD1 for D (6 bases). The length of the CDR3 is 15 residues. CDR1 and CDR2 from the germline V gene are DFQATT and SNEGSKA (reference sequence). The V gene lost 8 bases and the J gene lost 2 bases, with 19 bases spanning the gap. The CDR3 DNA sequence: TGCAGTCCGGGGGGGGGCCAGAAATGCAATCAGCCCCAGCATTTT. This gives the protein CSPGGGQKCNQPQHF.

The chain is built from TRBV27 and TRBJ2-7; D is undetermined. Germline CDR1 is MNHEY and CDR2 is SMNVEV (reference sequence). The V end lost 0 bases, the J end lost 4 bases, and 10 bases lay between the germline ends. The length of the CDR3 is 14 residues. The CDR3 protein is CASSLSTRWYEQYF. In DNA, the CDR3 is TGTGCCAGCAGTTTATCAACACGATGGTACGAGCAGTACTTC.

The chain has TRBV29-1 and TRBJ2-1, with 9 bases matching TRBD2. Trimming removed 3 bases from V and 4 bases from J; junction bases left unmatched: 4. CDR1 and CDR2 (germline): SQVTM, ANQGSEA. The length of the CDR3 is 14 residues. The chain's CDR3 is CSVDVLAGYNEQFF. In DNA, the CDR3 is TGCAGCGTTGATGTCCTAGCGGGATACAATGAGCAGTTCTTC.

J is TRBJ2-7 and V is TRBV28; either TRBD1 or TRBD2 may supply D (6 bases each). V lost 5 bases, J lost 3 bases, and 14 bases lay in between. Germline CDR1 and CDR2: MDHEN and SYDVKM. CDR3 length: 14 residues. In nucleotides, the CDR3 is TGTGCCAGCAGTGGGGGGCAGGGGAACTACGAGCAGTACGTC. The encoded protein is CASSGGQGNYEQYV.

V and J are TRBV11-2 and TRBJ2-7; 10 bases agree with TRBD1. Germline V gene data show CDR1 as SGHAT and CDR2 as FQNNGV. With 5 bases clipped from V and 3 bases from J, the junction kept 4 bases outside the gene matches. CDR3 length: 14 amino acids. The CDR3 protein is CASSAGQGLYEQYF. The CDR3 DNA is TGTGCCAGCAGCGCGGGACAGGGGCTCTACGAGCAGTACTTC.

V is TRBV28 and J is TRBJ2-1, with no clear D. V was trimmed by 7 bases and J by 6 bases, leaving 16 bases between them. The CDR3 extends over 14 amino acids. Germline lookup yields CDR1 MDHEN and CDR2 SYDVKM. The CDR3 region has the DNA TGTGCCAGCACGGCTAGAGGAATTGTCAATGAGCAGTTCTTC. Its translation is CASTARGIVNEQFF.

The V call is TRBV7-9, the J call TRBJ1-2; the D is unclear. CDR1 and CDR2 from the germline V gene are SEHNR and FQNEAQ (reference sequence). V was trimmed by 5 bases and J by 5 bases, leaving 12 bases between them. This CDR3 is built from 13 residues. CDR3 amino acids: CASSVTSNYGYTF. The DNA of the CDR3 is TGTGCCAGCAGCGTAACCAGTAATTATGGCTACACCTTC.

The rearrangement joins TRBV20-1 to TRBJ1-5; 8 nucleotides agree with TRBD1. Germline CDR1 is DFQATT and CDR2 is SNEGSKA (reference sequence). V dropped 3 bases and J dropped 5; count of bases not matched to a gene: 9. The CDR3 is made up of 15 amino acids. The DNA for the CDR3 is TGCAGTGCTAGGAAGACAGGGGATTTCGATCAGCCCCAGCATTTT. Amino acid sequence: CSARKTGDFDQPQHF.

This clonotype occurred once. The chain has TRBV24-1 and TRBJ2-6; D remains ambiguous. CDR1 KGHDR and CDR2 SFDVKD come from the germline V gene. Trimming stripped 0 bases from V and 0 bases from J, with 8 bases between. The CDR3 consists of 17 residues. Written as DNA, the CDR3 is TGTGCCACCAGTGATTTGCATTCCGGCTCTGGGGCCAACGTCCTGACTTTC. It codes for CATSDLHSGSGANVLTF.

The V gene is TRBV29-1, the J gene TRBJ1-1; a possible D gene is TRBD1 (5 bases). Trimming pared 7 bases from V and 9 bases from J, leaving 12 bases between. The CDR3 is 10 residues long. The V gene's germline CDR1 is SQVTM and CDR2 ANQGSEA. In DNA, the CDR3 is TGCAGCGGTGGGACGCAGCAAGCTTTCTTT. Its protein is CSGGTQQAFF.

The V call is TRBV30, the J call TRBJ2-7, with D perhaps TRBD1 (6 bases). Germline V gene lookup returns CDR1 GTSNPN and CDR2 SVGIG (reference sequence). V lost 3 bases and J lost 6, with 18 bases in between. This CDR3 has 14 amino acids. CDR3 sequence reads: CAWSLSTGSSEQYV. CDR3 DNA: TGTGCCTGGAGCTTATCTACAGGGAGCTCCGAGCAGTACGTC.

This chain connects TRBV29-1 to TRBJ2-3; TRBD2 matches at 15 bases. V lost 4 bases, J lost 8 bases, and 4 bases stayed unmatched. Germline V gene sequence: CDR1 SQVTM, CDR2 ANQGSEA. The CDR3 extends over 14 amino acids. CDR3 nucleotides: TGCAGCGTTGGGACTAGCGGGGGGGCCAGTACGCAGTATTTT. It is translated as CSVGTSGGASTQYF.

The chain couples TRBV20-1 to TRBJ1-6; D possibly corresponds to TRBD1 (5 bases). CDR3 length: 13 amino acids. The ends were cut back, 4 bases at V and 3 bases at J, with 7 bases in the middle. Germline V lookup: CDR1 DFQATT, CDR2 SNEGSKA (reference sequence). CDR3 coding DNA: TGCAGTGCTACGCAGGGCTATAATTCACCCCTCCACTTT. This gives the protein CSATQGYNSPLHF.

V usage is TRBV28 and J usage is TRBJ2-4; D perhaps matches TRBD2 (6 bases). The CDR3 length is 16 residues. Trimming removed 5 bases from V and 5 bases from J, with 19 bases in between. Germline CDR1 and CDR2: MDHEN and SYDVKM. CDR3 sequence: CASSTEAGSVQNIQYF. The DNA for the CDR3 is TGTGCCAGCAGTACCGAGGCGGGGTCGGTCCAAAACATTCAGTACTTC.

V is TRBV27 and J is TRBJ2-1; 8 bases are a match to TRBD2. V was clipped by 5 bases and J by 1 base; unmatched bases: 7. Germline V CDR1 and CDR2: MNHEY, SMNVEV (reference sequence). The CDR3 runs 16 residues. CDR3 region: CASSITGLGSYNEQFF. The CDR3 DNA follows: TGTGCCAGCAGTATCACGGGACTAGGGTCCTACAATGAGCAGTTCTTC.

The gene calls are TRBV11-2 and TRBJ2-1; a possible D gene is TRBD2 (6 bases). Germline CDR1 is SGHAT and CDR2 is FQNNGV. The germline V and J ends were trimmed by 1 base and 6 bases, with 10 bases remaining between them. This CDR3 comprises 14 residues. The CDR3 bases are TGTGCCAGCAGCTTAGTTTCCGGGAGCAATGAGCAGTTCTTC. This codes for CASSLVSGSNEQFF.

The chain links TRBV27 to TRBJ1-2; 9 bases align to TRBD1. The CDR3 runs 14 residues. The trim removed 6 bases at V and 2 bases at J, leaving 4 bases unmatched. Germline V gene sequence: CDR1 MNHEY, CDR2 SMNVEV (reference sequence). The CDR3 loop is CASSRDRVNYGYTF. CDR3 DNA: TGTGCCAGCAGCCGGGACAGGGTAAACTATGGCTACACCTTC.

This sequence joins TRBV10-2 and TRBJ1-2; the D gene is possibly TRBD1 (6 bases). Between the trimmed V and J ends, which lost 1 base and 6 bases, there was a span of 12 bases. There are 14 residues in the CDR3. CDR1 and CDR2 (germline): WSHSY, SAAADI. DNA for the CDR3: TGCGCCAGCAGTGAGTTCAGGGGATTGGATGGCTACACCTTC. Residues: CASSEFRGLDGYTF.

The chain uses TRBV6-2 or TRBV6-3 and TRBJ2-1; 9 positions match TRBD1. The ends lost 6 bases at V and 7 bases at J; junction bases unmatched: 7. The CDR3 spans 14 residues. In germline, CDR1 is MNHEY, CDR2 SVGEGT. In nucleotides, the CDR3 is TGTGCCAGCAGCCGGGGGACAGGGTTGAATGAGCAGTTCTTC. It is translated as CASSRGTGLNEQFF.

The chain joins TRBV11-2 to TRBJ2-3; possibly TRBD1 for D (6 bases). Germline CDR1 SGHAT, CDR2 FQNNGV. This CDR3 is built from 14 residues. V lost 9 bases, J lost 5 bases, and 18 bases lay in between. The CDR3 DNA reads TGTGCCAGTAGTCCTTGGCAGGGGCAAGATACGCAGTATTTT. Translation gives CASSPWQGQDTQYF.

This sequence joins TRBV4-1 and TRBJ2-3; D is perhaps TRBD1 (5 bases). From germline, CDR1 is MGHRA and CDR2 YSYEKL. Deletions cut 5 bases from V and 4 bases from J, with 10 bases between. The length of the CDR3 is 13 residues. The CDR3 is CASSSPRADTQYF. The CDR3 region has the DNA TGCGCCAGCAGCTCCCCCAGGGCAGATACGCAGTATTTT.

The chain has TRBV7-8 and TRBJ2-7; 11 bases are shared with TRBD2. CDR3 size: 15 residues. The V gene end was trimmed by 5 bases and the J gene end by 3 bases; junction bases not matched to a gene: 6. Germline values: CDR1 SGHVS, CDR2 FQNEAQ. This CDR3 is CASSAPSGGRYEQYV. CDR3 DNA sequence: TGTGCCAGCAGCGCCCCTAGCGGGGGGCGCTACGAGCAGTACGTC.

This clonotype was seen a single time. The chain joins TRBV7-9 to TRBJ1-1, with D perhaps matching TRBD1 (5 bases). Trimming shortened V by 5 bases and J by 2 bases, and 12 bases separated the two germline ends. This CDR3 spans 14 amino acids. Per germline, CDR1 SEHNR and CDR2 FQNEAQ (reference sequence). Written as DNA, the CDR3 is TGTGCCAGCAGCGAAGGGGCGACCAACACTGAAGCTTTCTTT. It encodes CASSEGATNTEAFF.

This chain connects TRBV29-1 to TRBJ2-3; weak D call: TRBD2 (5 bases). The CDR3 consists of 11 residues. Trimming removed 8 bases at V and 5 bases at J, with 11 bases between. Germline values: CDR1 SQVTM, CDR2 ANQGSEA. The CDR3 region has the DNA TGCAGCCCTAGCCGAGGAGATACGCAGTATTTT. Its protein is CSPSRGDTQYF.

CDR3 protein: CASSLRFPTNEKLFF. For the CDR3, the DNA is TGTGCCAGCAGTTTACGGTTCCCTACTAATGAAAAACTGTTTTTT. The V gene is TRBV27, the J gene TRBJ1-4; D is uncertain. Germline assignment: CDR1 MNHEY and CDR2 SMNVEV (reference sequence). This CDR3 comprises 15 residues. Trimming pared 2 bases from V and 2 bases from J, leaving 9 bases between.

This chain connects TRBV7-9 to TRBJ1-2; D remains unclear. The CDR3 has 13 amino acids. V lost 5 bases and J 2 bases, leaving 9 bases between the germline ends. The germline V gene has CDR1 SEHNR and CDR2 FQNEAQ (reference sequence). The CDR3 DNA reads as TGTGCCAGCAGCCCAGACGTCAACTATGGCTACACCTTC. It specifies CASSPDVNYGYTF.

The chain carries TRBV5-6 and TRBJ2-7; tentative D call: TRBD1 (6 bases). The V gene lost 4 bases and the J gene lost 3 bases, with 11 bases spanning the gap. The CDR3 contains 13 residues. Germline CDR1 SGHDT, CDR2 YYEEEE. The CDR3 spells CASSLTGRYEQYV. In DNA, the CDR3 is TGTGCCAGCAGCCTGACAGGTCGCTACGAGCAGTACGTC.